This TCR beta chain was recovered during a study of neoadjuvant anti-PD-1 for oral cavity cancer. Study-level background: Patients without progression received a fourth nivolumab dose around day 43, then surgical resection on days 50-56.

These newly diagnosed stage II-IVA oral cavity squamous cell carcinoma patients had no prior systemic or radiation treatment. PBMCs were not maintained or expanded in culture before analysis. Measured with immunoSEQ multiplex PCR; TCRdb has only the in-frame clones, and not every one. The sample holds just over 14,000 clones, roughly 71% seen once. In germline, CDR1 is SGHNT, CDR2 YYREEE (reference sequence). The CDR3 extends over 15 amino acids. Trimming removed 2 bases at V and 6 bases at J, with 12 bases between. The chain carries TRBV5-4 and TRBJ2-6, with a tentative D call TRBD2 (6 bases). This clonotype originated in a person between 40 and 85 years old with oral cavity squamous cell carcinoma. This sample comprised PBMCs, obtained before nivolumab (anti-PD-1) treatment. CDR3 coding DNA: TGTGCCAGCAGCTTAGCGGGTCGGGAGGCCAACGTCCTGACTTTC. Protein sequence: CASSLAGREANVLTF.